Below are 10 T cell receptor beta chains sequenced from a single sample in a study of T cell responses to AZD1222 COVID-19 vaccine. Produced via immunoSEQ multiplex PCR; TCRdb's table is partial and in-frame only. The sample holds about 120,000 clones, approximately 90% seen once. The specimen was peripheral blood, collected 28 days after the second dose of the MenACWY control vaccine. The source of these receptors is an adult who received the MenACWY meningococcal vaccine as a control.

The chain carries TRBV11-2 and TRBJ1-2, with TRBD1 matching 9 bases. Per the germline V gene, CDR1 is SGHAT and CDR2 is FQNNGV. Trimming took 5 bases from V and 4 from J; bases not matched to a gene: 5. The CDR3 runs to 14 residues. For the CDR3, the DNA is TGTGCCAGCAGCAGGGACAGGGACGGCTATGGCTACACCTTC. It translates to CASSRDRDGYGYTF.

Of note for this clone: The same CDR3 can be traced to other DNA sequences in this sample. The chain joins TRBV5-1 to TRBJ2-2; 9 nucleotides match TRBD2. The CDR3 is 16 amino acids. With V trimmed by 0 bases and J by 6 bases, 6 bases remained unmatched. CDR1 and CDR2 (germline): SGHRS, YFSETQ. CDR3 nucleotide sequence: TGCGCCAGCAGCTTGGCGGCGGGAGGGCCCGCCGGGGAGCTGTTTTTT. It encodes CASSLAAGGPAGELFF.

Notes on this clone: The same CDR3 can be traced to other DNA sequences in this sample. For the CDR3, the DNA is TGTGCCAGCAGCTATAAAGAGACCCAGTACTTC. It translates to CASSYKETQYF. The genes are TRBV5-4 and TRBJ2-5, with no clear D. The CDR3 loop spans 11 amino acids. CDR1 and CDR2 from the germline V gene are SGHNT and YYREEE (reference sequence). Trimming pared 3 bases from V and 3 bases from J, leaving 3 bases between.

The genes are TRBV24-1 and TRBJ2-7; tentatively, D is TRBD1 (5 bases). CDR1 is KGHDR and CDR2 is SFDVKD in the germline V gene. This CDR3 contains 15 residues. With 1 base removed from V and 0 bases from J, the gap between germline ends came to 9 bases. The CDR3 DNA sequence: TGTGCCACCAGTGATTTAAGGGGTGGCTCCTACGAGCAGTACTTC. The encoded protein is CATSDLRGGSYEQYF.

CDR3 protein: CASSLEGSSNQPQHF. CDR3 nucleotide sequence: TGTGCCAGCAGCTTAGAAGGCTCGAGCAATCAGCCCCAGCATTTT. The chain is built from TRBV7-2 and TRBJ1-5, with D unresolved. The CDR3 has 15 amino acids. V was trimmed by 1 base and J by 1 base, leaving 8 bases between them. Germline assignment: CDR1 SGHTA and CDR2 FQGNSA.

The rearrangement links TRBV15 to TRBJ2-5; the D is unclear. Trimming removed 1 base from V and 0 bases from J, with 12 bases in between. CDR3 length equals 16 residues. In germline, CDR1 is LNHNV, CDR2 YYDKDF (reference sequence). The CDR3 region is CATSRGWGDHQETQYF. The CDR3 DNA follows: TGTGCCACCAGCAGAGGGTGGGGTGACCACCAAGAGACCCAGTACTTC.

This chain connects TRBV6-2 or TRBV6-3 to TRBJ2-7; D call uncertain. The CDR3 consists of 15 residues. The germline gives CDR1 MNHEY, CDR2 SVGEGT. V was trimmed by 6 bases and J by 7 bases, leaving 22 bases between them. CDR3 loop: CASSRSSAGGLEQYV. The CDR3 DNA reads TGTGCCAGCAGCCGATCAAGCGCAGGCGGCTTAGAGCAGTACGTC.

V gene TRBV2 combines with J gene TRBJ1-5; D might be TRBD1 (5 bases). This CDR3 spans 15 amino acids. Per the germline V gene, CDR1 is SNHLY and CDR2 is FYNNEI. V lost 3 bases, J lost 5 bases, and 14 bases lay in between. For the CDR3, the DNA is TGTGCCAGCAGTGATGGGACGGTGACTCATCAGCCCCAGCATTTT. Protein sequence: CASSDGTVTHQPQHF.

The gene calls are TRBV7-9 and TRBJ2-1; D remains ambiguous. V was trimmed by 8 bases and J by 4 bases, leaving 15 bases between them. This CDR3 region has 14 residues. Per the germline V gene, CDR1 is SEHNR and CDR2 is FQNEAQ (reference sequence). This chain's CDR3 is CASLPAAEYNEQFF. CDR3 nucleotide sequence: TGTGCCAGCCTCCCGGCGGCAGAGTACAATGAGCAGTTCTTC.

J is TRBJ2-1 and V is TRBV11-2; 7 nucleotides line up with TRBD2. This CDR3 is built from 15 residues. V gave up 0 bases and J gave up 5 bases; unmatched junction bases: 4. Per the germline V gene, CDR1 is SGHAT and CDR2 is FQNNGV. CDR3 nucleotides: TGTGCCAGCAGCTTAGAAGGGAGGGAGAACAATGAGCAGTTCTTC. Encoded protein: CASSLEGRENNEQFF.